This TCR beta chain emerged from a study of cytomegalovirus exposure and HLA in healthy donors. Study-wide points: Later on, an analysis tied roughly 17,000 TCR beta sequences to HLA alleles at 0.05 false discovery rate.

Vbeta (60) and Jbeta (13) primers were used in the PCR. Sequencing was performed with immunoSEQ multiplex PCR; in TCRdb, only in-frame clones are kept and a portion is missing. The table has about 130,000 clones, roughly 79% seen once. Of note for this clone: What it recognizes is unknown.

V lost 10 bases and J lost 10, with 20 bases in between. The V gene's germline CDR1 is LNHDA and CDR2 SQIVND (reference sequence). The CDR3 consists of 13 residues. The chain combines TRBV19 with TRBJ2-1; perhaps TRBD2 as D (6 bases). Sequencing was done on a sample of PBMCs. The source of this sequence is a woman aged 40 to 50 in good health and CMV-seronegative. This CDR3 is CATKGTQMYEQFF. CDR3 DNA: TGTGCCACCAAGGGGACTCAGATGTACGAGCAGTTCTTC.